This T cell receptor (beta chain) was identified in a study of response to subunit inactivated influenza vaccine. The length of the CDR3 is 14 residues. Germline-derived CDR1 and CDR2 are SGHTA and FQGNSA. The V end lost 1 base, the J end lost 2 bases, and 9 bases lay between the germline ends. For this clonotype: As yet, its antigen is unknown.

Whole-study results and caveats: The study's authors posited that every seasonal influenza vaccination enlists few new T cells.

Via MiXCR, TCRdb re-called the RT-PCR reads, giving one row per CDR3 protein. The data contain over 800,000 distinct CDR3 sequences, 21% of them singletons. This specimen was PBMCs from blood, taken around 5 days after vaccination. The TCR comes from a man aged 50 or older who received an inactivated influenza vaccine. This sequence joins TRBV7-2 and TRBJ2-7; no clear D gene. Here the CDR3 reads CASSLVTRPYEQYF. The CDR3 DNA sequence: TGTGCCAGCAGCTTAGTCACACGACCCTACGAGCAGTACTTC.